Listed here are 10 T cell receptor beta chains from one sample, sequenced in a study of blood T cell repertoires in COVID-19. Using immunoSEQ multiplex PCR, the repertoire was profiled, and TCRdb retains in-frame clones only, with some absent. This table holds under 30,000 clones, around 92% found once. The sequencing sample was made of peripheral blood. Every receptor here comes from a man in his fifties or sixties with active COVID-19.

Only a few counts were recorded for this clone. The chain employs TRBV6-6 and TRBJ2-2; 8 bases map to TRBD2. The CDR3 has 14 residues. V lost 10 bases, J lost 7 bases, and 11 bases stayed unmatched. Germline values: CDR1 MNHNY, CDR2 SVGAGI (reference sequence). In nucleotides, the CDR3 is TGTGCCATCGGTATTAGCGGGAATGGCGGGGAGCTGTTTTTT. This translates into CAIGISGNGGELFF.

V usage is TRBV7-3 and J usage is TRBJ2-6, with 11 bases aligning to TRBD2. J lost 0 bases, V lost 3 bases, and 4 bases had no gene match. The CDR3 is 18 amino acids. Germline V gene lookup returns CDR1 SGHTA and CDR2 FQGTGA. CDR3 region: CASSLNSGGASGANVLTF. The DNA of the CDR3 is TGTGCCAGCAGCTTGAATAGCGGGGGGGCCTCTGGGGCCAACGTCCTGACTTTC.

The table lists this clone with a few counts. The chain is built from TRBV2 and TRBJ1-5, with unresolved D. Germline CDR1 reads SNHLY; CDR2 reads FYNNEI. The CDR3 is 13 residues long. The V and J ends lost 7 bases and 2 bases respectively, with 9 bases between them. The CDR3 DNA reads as TGTGCCAGCATCGCCGGGGGCAATCAGCCCCAGCATTTT. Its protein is CASIAGGNQPQHF.

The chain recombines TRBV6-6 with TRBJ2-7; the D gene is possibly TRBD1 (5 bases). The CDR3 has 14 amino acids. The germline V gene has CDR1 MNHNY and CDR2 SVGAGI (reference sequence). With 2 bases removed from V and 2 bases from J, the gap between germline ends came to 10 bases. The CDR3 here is CASSYGQGPYEQYF. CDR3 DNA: TGTGCCAGCAGTTACGGGCAGGGCCCCTACGAGCAGTACTTC.

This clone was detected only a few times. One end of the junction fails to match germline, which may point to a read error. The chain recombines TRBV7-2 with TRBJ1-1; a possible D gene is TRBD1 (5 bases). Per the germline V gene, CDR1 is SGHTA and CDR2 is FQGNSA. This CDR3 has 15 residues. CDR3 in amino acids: CASSPGGVPVTGAFF. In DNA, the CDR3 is TGTGCCAGCAGCCCGGGAGGGGTCCCAGTAACTGGAGCTTTCTTT.

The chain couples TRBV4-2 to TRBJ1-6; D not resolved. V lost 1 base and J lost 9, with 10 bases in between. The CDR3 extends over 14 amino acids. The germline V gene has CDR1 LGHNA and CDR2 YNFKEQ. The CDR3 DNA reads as TGTGCCAGCAGCCAAGGAGGGCTAGGTTCACCCCTCCACTTT. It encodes CASSQGGLGSPLHF.

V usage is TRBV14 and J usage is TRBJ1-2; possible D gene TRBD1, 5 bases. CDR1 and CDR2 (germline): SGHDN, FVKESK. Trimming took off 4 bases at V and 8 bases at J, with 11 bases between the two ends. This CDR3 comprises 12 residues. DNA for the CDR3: TGTGCCAGCAGCCTTGGTTACAGGGGCTACACCTTC. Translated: CASSLGYRGYTF.

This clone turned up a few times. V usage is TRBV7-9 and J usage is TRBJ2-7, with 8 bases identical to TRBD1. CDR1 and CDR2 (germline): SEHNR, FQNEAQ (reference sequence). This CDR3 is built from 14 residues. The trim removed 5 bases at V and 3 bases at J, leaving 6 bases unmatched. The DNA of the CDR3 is TGTGCCAGCAGCGTGACAGGGGTAGACTACGAGCAGTACTTC. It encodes CASSVTGVDYEQYF.

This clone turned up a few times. The CDR3 loop reads CASTPQANTGELFF. DNA for the CDR3: TGTGCCAGCACCCCGCAGGCGAACACCGGGGAGCTGTTTTTT. The rearrangement links TRBV7-2 to TRBJ2-2; D is uncertain. The CDR3 totals 14 residues. In germline, CDR1 is SGHTA, CDR2 FQGNSA. Trimming left V 7 bases short and J 0 bases short, with 9 bases between.

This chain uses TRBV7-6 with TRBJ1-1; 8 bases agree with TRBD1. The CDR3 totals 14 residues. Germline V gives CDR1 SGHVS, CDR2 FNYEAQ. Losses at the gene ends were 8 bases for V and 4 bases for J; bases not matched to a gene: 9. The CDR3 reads CASGRQGRSTEAFF. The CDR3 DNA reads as TGTGCCAGCGGTAGACAGGGGCGAAGCACTGAAGCTTTCTTT.